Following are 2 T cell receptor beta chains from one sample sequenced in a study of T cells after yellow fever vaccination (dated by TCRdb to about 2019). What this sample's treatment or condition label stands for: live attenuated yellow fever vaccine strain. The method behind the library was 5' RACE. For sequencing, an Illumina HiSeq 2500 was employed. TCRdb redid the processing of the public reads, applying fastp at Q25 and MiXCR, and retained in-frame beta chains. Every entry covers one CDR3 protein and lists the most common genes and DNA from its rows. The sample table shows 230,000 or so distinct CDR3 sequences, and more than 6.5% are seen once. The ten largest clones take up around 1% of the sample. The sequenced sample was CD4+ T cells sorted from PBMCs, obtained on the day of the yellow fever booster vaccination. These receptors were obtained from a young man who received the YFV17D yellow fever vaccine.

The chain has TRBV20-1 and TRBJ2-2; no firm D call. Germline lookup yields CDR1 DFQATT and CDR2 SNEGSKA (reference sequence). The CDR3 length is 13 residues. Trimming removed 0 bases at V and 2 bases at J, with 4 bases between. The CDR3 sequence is CSARDVNTGELFF. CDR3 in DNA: TGCAGTGCTAGAGATGTTAACACCGGGGAGCTGTTTTTT.

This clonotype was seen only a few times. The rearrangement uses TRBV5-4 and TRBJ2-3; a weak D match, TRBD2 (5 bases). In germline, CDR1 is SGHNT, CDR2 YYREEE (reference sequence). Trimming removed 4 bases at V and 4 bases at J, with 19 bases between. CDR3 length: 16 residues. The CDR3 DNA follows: TGTGCCAGCAGCGTAGCCCCAAAGAGGGCCTCAGATACGCAGTATTTT. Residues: CASSVAPKRASDTQYF.